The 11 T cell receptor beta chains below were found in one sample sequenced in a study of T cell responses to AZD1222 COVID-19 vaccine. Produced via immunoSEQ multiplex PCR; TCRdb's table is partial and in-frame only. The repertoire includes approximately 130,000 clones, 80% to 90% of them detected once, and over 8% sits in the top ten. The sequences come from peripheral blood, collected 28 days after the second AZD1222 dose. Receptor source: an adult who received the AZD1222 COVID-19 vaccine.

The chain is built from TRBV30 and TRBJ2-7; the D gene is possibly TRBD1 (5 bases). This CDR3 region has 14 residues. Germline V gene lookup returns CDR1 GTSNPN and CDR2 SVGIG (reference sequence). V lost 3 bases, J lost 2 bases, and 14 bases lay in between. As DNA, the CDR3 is TGTGCCTGGAGGCGGCAGGGATCAGCCTACGAGCAGTACTTC. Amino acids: CAWRRQGSAYEQYF. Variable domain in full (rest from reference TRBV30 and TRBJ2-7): SQTIHQWPATLVQPVGSPLSLECTVEGTSNPNLYWYRQAAGRGLQLLFYSVGIGQISSEVPQNLSASRPQDRQFILSSKKLLLSDSGFYLCAWRRQGSAYEQYFGPGTRLTVT.

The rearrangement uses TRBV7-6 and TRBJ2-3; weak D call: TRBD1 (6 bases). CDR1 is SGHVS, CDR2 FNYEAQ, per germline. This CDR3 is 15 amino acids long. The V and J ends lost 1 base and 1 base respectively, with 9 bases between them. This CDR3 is CASSLGTARTDTQYF. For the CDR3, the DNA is TGTGCCAGCAGCTTAGGGACAGCGCGCACAGATACGCAGTATTTT.

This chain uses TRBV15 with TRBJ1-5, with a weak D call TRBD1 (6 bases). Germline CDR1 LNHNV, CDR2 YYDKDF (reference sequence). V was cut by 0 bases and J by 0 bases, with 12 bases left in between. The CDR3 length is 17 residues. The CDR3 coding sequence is TGTGCCACCAGCAGAGATCAGGGGTTCTATAGCAATCAGCCCCAGCATTTT. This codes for CATSRDQGFYSNQPQHF. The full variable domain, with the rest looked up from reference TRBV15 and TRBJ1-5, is DAMVIQNPRYQVTQFGKPVTLSCSQTLNHNVMYWYQQKSSQAPKLLFHYYDKDFNNEADTPDNFQSRRPNTSFCFLDIRSPGLGDTAMYLCATSRDQGFYSNQPQHFGDGTRLSIL.

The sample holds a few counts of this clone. CDR3: CASSLKGDTEAFF. CDR3 nucleotides: TGCGCCAGCAGCTTAAAAGGGGACACTGAAGCTTTCTTT. The genes are TRBV5-1 and TRBJ1-1; D might be TRBD1 (5 bases). V lost 2 bases and J 3 bases, leaving 8 bases between the germline ends. In germline, CDR1 is SGHRS, CDR2 YFSETQ. The CDR3 runs 13 residues.

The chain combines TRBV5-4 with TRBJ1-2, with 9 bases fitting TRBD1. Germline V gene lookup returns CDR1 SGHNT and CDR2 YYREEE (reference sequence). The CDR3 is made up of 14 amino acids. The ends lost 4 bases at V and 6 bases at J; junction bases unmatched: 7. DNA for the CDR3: TGTGCCAGCAGCCCAAACACAGGGGGCCATGGCTACACCTTC. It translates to CASSPNTGGHGYTF.

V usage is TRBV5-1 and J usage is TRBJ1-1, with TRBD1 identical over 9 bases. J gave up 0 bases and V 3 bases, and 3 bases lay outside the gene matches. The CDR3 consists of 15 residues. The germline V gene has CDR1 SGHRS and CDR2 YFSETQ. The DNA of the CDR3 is TGCGCCAGCAGCTGGGGGGACAGGGTGAACACTGAAGCTTTCTTT. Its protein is CASSWGDRVNTEAFF.

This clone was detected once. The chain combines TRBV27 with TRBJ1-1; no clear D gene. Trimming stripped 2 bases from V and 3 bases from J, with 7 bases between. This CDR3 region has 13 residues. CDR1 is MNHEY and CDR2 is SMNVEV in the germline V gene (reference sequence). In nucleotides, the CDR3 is TGTGCCAGCAGTTTACAACGATACACTGAAGCTTTCTTT. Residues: CASSLQRYTEAFF.

Written as DNA, the CDR3 is TGCAGCGTTGACAGGGGGGCGGGTGAAAAACTGTTTTTT. It translates to CSVDRGAGEKLFF. The rearrangement links TRBV29-1 to TRBJ1-4; 7 bases fit TRBD1. The germline gives CDR1 SQVTM, CDR2 ANQGSEA. This CDR3 region has 13 residues. V shed 3 bases, J shed 7 bases, and the junction held 5 bases outside the gene matches.

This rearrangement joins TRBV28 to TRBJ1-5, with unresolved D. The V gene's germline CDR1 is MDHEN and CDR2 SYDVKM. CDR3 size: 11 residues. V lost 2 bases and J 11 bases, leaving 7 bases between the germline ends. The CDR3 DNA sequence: TGTGCCAGCAGTTTACGAGAGTCCCAGCATTTT. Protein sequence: CASSLRESQHF.

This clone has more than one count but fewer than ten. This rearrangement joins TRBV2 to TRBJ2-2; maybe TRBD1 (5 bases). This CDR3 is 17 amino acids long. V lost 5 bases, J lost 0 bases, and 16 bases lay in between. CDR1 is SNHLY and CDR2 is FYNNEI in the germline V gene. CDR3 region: CASSWGWEPSNTGELFF. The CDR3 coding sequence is TGTGCCAGCAGTTGGGGCTGGGAACCTTCGAACACCGGGGAGCTGTTTTTT.

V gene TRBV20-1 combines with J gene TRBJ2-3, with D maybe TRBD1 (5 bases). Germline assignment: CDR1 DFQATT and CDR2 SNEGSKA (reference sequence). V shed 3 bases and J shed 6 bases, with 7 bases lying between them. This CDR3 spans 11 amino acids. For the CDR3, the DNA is TGCAGTGCTAGTAAGGGGGATACGCAGTATTTT. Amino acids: CSASKGDTQYF.